These 32 T cell receptor beta chains were sequenced from one sample in a study of blood T cell repertoires in COVID-19. Sequenced by immunoSEQ multiplex PCR; TCRdb stores in-frame clones only, minus some. The table includes around 34,000 clones, roughly 80% detected once. Sequencing was performed on peripheral blood. The receptors were gathered from a woman between 70 and 85 years old with acute or convalescent COVID-19.

This clone was picked up a small number of times. The J gene is TRBJ1-1, the V gene TRBV5-6; TRBD1 matches at 7 bases. CDR1 SGHDT and CDR2 YYEEEE come from the germline V gene. V lost 1 base, J lost 1 base, and 7 bases stayed unmatched. This CDR3 is built from 16 residues. The DNA of the CDR3 is TGTGCCAGCAGCTTGTCACCGGACAGGAGGAACACTGAAGCTTTCTTT. Protein sequence: CASSLSPDRRNTEAFF.

The chain joins TRBV7-2 to TRBJ2-5, with 12 bases aligning to TRBD2. CDR1 and CDR2 from the germline V gene are SGHTA and FQGNSA. With V trimmed by 7 bases and J by 4 bases, 7 bases remained unmatched. The length of the CDR3 is 15 residues. CDR3 DNA: TGTGCCAGCACCCTAGCGGGGGGGGCGAGAGAGACCCAGTACTTC. This gives the protein CASTLAGGARETQYF.

The table lists this clone with a count of one. V usage is TRBV28 and J usage is TRBJ2-2, with D possibly being TRBD2 (5 bases). CDR1 is MDHEN, CDR2 SYDVKM, per germline. The V end was cut by 7 bases, the J end by 1 base, with 7 bases between. CDR3 size: 13 residues. The DNA of the CDR3 is TGTGCCAGCATTAGCGAGAACACCGGGGAGCTGTTTTTT. This translates into CASISENTGELFF.

The gene calls are TRBV5-4 and TRBJ2-3, with TRBD2 identical over 8 bases. There are 14 residues in the CDR3. V was pared by 5 bases and J by 1 base, with 3 bases of the junction left unmatched. Germline CDR1 SGHNT, CDR2 YYREEE (reference sequence). DNA for the CDR3: TGTGCCAGCAGAAGTAGCGGGGGCACAGATACGCAGTATTTT. Protein: CASRSSGGTDTQYF.

The chain couples TRBV6-4 to TRBJ2-1; D may be TRBD2 (5 bases). Germline assignment: CDR1 MRHNA and CDR2 SNTAGT. With 3 bases removed from V and 10 bases from J, the gap between germline ends came to 16 bases. This CDR3 region has 14 residues. DNA of the CDR3: TGTGCCAGCAGTGAAAGAGGTAGTAGCGAGGAGCAGTTCTTC. Amino acids: CASSERGSSEEQFF.

V is TRBV5-6 and J is TRBJ2-3; 10 bases are a match to TRBD2. The V segment lost 0 bases and the J segment 8 bases; nucleotides outside the gene matches: 0. Looked up from germline, CDR1 is SGHDT and CDR2 is YYEEEE. The CDR3 has 13 amino acids. CDR3 DNA: TGTGCCAGCAGCTTGGGGACTAGCGGTACGCAGTATTTT. Its translation: CASSLGTSGTQYF.

The rearrangement links TRBV19 to TRBJ1-2; D remains unclear. The CDR3 is made up of 15 amino acids. V lost 5 bases and J lost 4, with 17 bases in between. Germline CDR1 and CDR2: LNHDA and SQIVND (reference sequence). The CDR3 DNA reads as TGTGCCAGTAGTCCGACGGGTGTTAAACGCTATGGCTACACCTTC. Protein sequence: CASSPTGVKRYGYTF.

V and J are TRBV5-1 and TRBJ2-5, with 7 bases identical to TRBD2. After removal of 3 bases from V and 2 bases from J, the junction contained 4 bases not matched to a gene. Per the germline V gene, CDR1 is SGHRS and CDR2 is YFSETQ. The CDR3 consists of 14 residues. The DNA of the CDR3 is TGCGCCAGCAGCTGGGGACTAATACAAGAGACCCAGTACTTC. Its translation is CASSWGLIQETQYF.

This CDR3 is CASSDPGKNIQYF. CDR3 DNA sequence: TGTGCCAGCAGTGATCCGGGCAAAAACATTCAGTACTTC. This sequence joins TRBV6-2 or TRBV6-3 and TRBJ2-4; D gene uncertain. V lost 5 bases to trimming and J lost 3 bases, with 8 bases between them. The length of the CDR3 is 13 residues. CDR1 and CDR2 (germline): MNHEY, SVGEGT.

The rearrangement uses TRBV14 and TRBJ2-3; TRBD2 matches at 9 bases. The CDR3 is made up of 15 amino acids. V shed 4 bases and J 2 bases; nucleotides not matched to a gene: 4. Per germline, CDR1 SGHDN and CDR2 FVKESK. The CDR3 sequence: CASSLAGESTDTQYF. The CDR3 coding sequence is TGTGCCAGCAGCCTAGCGGGAGAATCCACAGATACGCAGTATTTT.

This clone was picked up one time. The chain combines TRBV21-1 with TRBJ1-2. TRBV21-1 is a pseudogene locus. This CDR3 spans 10 amino acids. In DNA, the CDR3 is TGTGCCAGCCTCCGGAGAGGCTACACCTTC. It translates to CASLRRGYTF.

The chain employs TRBV5-1 and TRBJ2-7, with 8 bases matching TRBD2. The trim removed 3 bases at V and 3 bases at J, leaving 5 bases unmatched. In germline, CDR1 is SGHRS, CDR2 YFSETQ. CDR3 length: 14 residues. The CDR3 loop reads CASSSGLAYYEQYF. The CDR3 DNA is TGCGCCAGCAGCTCCGGACTAGCCTACTACGAGCAGTACTTC.

The chain joins TRBV27 to TRBJ1-1, with D uncertain. This CDR3 contains 15 residues. The germline V gene has CDR1 MNHEY and CDR2 SMNVEV (reference sequence). Between the trimmed V and J ends, which lost 6 bases and 5 bases, there was a span of 19 bases. CDR3 nucleotide sequence: TGTGCCAGCAGCCAATCCCGACGGCCGGGGACTGAAGCTTTCTTT. Translation: CASSQSRRPGTEAFF.

The V call is TRBV5-4, the J call TRBJ1-2; D is possibly TRBD1 (6 bases). CDR3 size: 13 residues. V was shortened by 0 bases and J by 8 bases, with 11 bases between the two germline ends. Germline-derived CDR1 and CDR2 are SGHNT and YYREEE (reference sequence). CDR3 sequence reads: CASSLDQGFGYTF. The CDR3 region has the DNA TGTGCCAGCAGCTTGGATCAGGGGTTCGGCTACACCTTC.

This clone was counted only a few times. CDR3 region: CASSLVGQGASSYNSPLHF. The CDR3 DNA follows: TGTGCCAGCAGTTTAGTGGGACAGGGGGCGAGCTCCTATAATTCACCCCTCCACTTT. This chain connects TRBV27 to TRBJ1-6; 12 nucleotides align to TRBD1. The CDR3 contains 19 residues. The trim removed 2 bases at V and 0 bases at J, leaving 5 bases unmatched. Germline CDR1 reads MNHEY; CDR2 reads SMNVEV (reference sequence).

J is TRBJ1-2 and V is TRBV5-1, with 7 bases lining up with TRBD1. The CDR3 spans 16 residues. J lost 6 bases, V lost 4 bases, and 15 bases had no gene match. Germline V gives CDR1 SGHRS, CDR2 YFSETQ. CDR3 sequence: CASSLAGRGLNDGYTF. CDR3 DNA: TGCGCCAGCAGCCTAGCCGGGAGGGGGCTGAACGATGGCTACACCTTC.

This chain uses TRBV6-1 with TRBJ2-2; 7 bases are a match to TRBD2. The junction had 10 bases not matched to a gene; V was cut back by 4 bases and J by 2 bases. The CDR3 totals 17 residues. Germline loops: CDR1 MNHNS, CDR2 SASEGT. The CDR3 nucleotides are TGTGCCAGCAGTGTCCGTTCCAGCGGGGATAACACCGGGGAGCTGTTTTTT. This sequence encodes CASSVRSSGDNTGELFF.

The J gene is TRBJ2-2, the V gene TRBV29-1, with D possibly matching TRBD1 (6 bases). In germline, CDR1 is SQVTM, CDR2 ANQGSEA. V was shortened by 1 base and J by 1 base, with 10 bases between the two germline ends. There are 15 residues in the CDR3. The chain's CDR3 is CSVEGLGQNTGELFF. CDR3 coding DNA: TGCAGCGTTGAAGGTTTGGGACAGAACACCGGGGAGCTGTTTTTT.

The CDR3 nucleotides read TGTGCCAGCAGGGGGACAGGGGGCTCATACGAGCAGTACTTC. This gives the protein CASRGTGGSYEQYF. The chain joins TRBV28 to TRBJ2-7; TRBD1 matches at 12 bases. This CDR3 is 14 amino acids long. The germline CDR1 and CDR2 sequences are MDHEN and SYDVKM. V shed 6 bases and J 4 bases; nucleotides not matched to a gene: 4.

This sequence joins TRBV6-6 and TRBJ2-7, with TRBD1 matching 7 bases. V lost 5 bases to trimming and J lost 0 bases; unmatched junction nucleotides: 4. Per the germline V gene, CDR1 is MNHNY and CDR2 is SVGAGI (reference sequence). The CDR3 length is 14 residues. CDR3: CASSGDRVSYEQYF. The CDR3 DNA reads TGTGCCAGCAGTGGCGACAGGGTCTCCTACGAGCAGTACTTC.

The rearrangement joins TRBV3-1 (or the pseudogene TRBV3-2) to TRBJ2-5; no firm D call. This CDR3 is built from 14 residues. V was pared by 4 bases and J by 0 bases, with 9 bases between. From germline, CDR1 is LGHDT and CDR2 YNNKEL (reference sequence). CDR3 DNA: TGTGCCAGCAGCCGACTCATGTACCAAGAGACCCAGTACTTC. Its protein product is CASSRLMYQETQYF.

This chain links TRBV19 with TRBJ2-7; D gene ambiguous. The CDR3 spans 12 residues. The V gene lost 9 bases and the J gene lost 7 bases, with 16 bases spanning the gap. Germline V gives CDR1 LNHDA, CDR2 SQIVND (reference sequence). The CDR3 DNA sequence: TGTGCCAGCCACGGGTTCGGCTCTGAGCAGTACTTC. Amino acid sequence: CASHGFGSEQYF.

The gene calls are TRBV9 and TRBJ2-7, with 8 nucleotides matching TRBD2. Looked up from germline, CDR1 is SGDLS and CDR2 is YYNGEE. The CDR3 consists of 16 residues. V gave up 0 bases and J gave up 2 bases; unmatched junction bases: 7. The CDR3 region has the DNA TGTGCCAGCAGCGTAGAAAGCGGGAGTCCCACCTACGAGCAGTACTTC. Residues: CASSVESGSPTYEQYF.

The V gene is TRBV10-2, the J gene TRBJ2-7, with 10 bases lining up with TRBD2. Germline V gene lookup returns CDR1 WSHSY and CDR2 SAAADI. The CDR3 totals 17 residues. The trim removed 1 base at V and 5 bases at J, leaving 11 bases unmatched. This chain's CDR3 is CASSEFEWSGRDNEQYF. For the CDR3, the DNA is TGCGCCAGCAGTGAGTTTGAGTGGAGCGGGAGGGACAACGAGCAGTACTTC.

The chain employs TRBV6-5 and TRBJ1-5; D perhaps matches TRBD1 (5 bases). CDR1 is MNHEY and CDR2 is SVGAGI in the germline V gene. The V end lost 7 bases, the J end lost 7 bases, and 14 bases lay between the germline ends. The CDR3 spans 13 residues. In DNA, the CDR3 is TGTGCCAGCACCCACGGGGGGAGGCAGCCCCAGCATTTT. Its translation is CASTHGGRQPQHF.

The V gene is TRBV2, the J gene TRBJ2-3, with a tentative D call TRBD2 (5 bases). V was trimmed by 8 bases and J by 2 bases, leaving 5 bases between them. There are 11 residues in the CDR3. Germline V gene data show CDR1 as SNHLY and CDR2 as FYNNEI. The CDR3 is CASGLTDTQYF. The CDR3 DNA follows: TGTGCCAGCGGACTCACAGATACGCAGTATTTT.

The V and J genes are TRBV9 and TRBJ2-5; D perhaps matches TRBD1 (5 bases). Germline values: CDR1 SGDLS, CDR2 YYNGEE. This CDR3 region has 11 residues. Trimming pared 5 bases from V and 5 bases from J, leaving 7 bases between. The CDR3 spells CASSSGETQYF. DNA for the CDR3: TGTGCCAGCAGTTCAGGGGAGACCCAGTACTTC.

Here the CDR3 DNA reads TGTGCCATCAGTGAGGGGGCGGCCACTAACGACTATGGCTACACCTTC. It encodes CAISEGAATNDYGYTF. This chain uses TRBV10-3 with TRBJ1-2; D possibly corresponds to TRBD1 (5 bases). V lost 2 bases, J lost 3 bases, and 16 bases lay in between. The CDR3 has 16 residues. CDR1 and CDR2 (germline): ENHRY, SYGVKD.

This clone was picked up one time. J is TRBJ2-5 and V is TRBV11-2, with D hard to call. The germline CDR1 and CDR2 sequences are SGHAT and FQNNGV. V lost 5 bases and J 0 bases, leaving 4 bases between the germline ends. There are 12 residues in the CDR3. CDR3 amino acids: CASSEYQETQYF. The CDR3 region has the DNA TGTGCCAGCAGCGAGTACCAAGAGACCCAGTACTTC.

The CDR3 sequence is CASSFNSPPETQYF. The CDR3 DNA reads as TGTGCCAGCAGCTTCAACTCTCCCCCAGAGACCCAGTACTTC. The V and J genes are TRBV11-1 and TRBJ2-5; D is unclear. V was cut by 3 bases and J by 4 bases, with 12 bases left in between. CDR1 is SGHAT, CDR2 FQDESV, per germline (reference sequence). This CDR3 has 14 amino acids.

The chain links TRBV5-4 to TRBJ1-5, with 8 bases lining up with TRBD1. The CDR3 is 17 amino acids. Trimming cost V 3 bases and J 9 bases; bases outside gene matches: 17. In germline, CDR1 is SGHNT, CDR2 YYREEE (reference sequence). The CDR3 DNA reads TGTGCCAGCAGCTCGACCCTAGGGACAGGACGCGGAGGGCCCCAGCATTTT. Its protein is CASSSTLGTGRGGPQHF.

J is TRBJ2-1 and V is TRBV13, with 11 positions matching TRBD2. The V segment lost 0 bases and the J segment 3 bases; nucleotides outside the gene matches: 7. CDR3 size: 18 residues. CDR1 and CDR2 (germline): PRHDT, FYEKMQ (reference sequence). The CDR3 protein is CASSLGLMGLAVYNEQFF. CDR3 sequence (DNA): TGTGCCAGCAGCTTAGGCCTCATGGGACTAGCGGTCTACAATGAGCAGTTCTTC.